This T cell receptor (beta chain) was documented in a study of cytomegalovirus exposure and HLA in healthy donors. The overall study: Previous work identified roughly 120 million unique TCR beta sequences from 200 million or so T cells. General study findings and limits: The study designated fewer than 200 TCR beta chains cytomegalovirus-associated.

Germline-derived CDR1 and CDR2 are SGHNT and YYREEE (reference sequence). With 2 bases removed from V and 8 bases from J, the gap between germline ends came to 11 bases. The CDR3 consists of 14 residues. As regards this clone: Its antigen is unidentified.

The PCR had 60 Vbeta and 13 Jbeta primers. Using immunoSEQ multiplex PCR, the repertoire was profiled, and TCRdb retains in-frame clones only, with some absent. The sample totals under 120,000 clones; its top ten clones hold about 0.59%. The chain combines TRBV5-4 with TRBJ1-6; no clear D gene. Sequences were obtained from PBMCs. The origin of this receptor is a middle-aged man in good health and CMV-seronegative. DNA of the CDR3: TGTGCCAGCAGCTTACATGAGGGCGATTCACCCCTCCACTTT. The encoded protein is CASSLHEGDSPLHF.